These T cell receptor beta chains were read from a single sample in a study of post-analysis software for immune sequencing data. TCRdb used MiXCR to reprocess the PCR reads, holding one entry per CDR3 protein. The sample includes a few hundred thousand distinct CDR3 sequences, around 33% seen only once; the top ten take under 15%. Sample: blood. The receptors shown here come from a girl under 18 with multiple sclerosis. The CDR3 runs from the conserved cysteine through the conserved F or W. D genes are given only for firm matches.

J gene,V gene,D gene,CDR3 protein
TRBJ2-3,TRBV4-1,TRBD2,CASSLPPDREGLDTQYF
TRBJ2-1,TRBV29-1,TRBD2,CSVEVGHASGAYNEQFF
TRBJ1-4,TRBV25-1,TRBD1,CASSLQGGDEKLFF
TRBJ2-2,TRBV9,.,CASSLGLGARRSTGELFF
TRBJ1-5,TRBV6-1,TRBD1,CASSHTGGQPQHF
TRBJ1-4,TRBV5-4,.,CASSYRRGRFFTNEKLFF
TRBJ2-3,TRBV7-2,TRBD1,CASSLGSTNRDSFTDTQYF
TRBJ1-4,TRBV6-5,.,CASATDYSTNEKLFF
TRBJ2-5,TRBV10-3,.,CAISPCPEETQYF
TRBJ2-1,TRBV27,.,CAGSLSAGVMDEQFF
TRBJ1-1,TRBV6-5,.,CASSYASWGLNTEAFF
TRBJ2-3,TRBV4-1,TRBD2,CASSPGLALATQYF
TRBJ2-5,TRBV6-6,.,CASSYSDMRQYEQYF
TRBJ2-1,TRBV9,TRBD2,CASSPRGGSSYNEQFF
TRBJ2-6,TRBV28,TRBD1,CASSLRNPQGDSGANVLTF
TRBJ2-3,TRBV29-1,.,CSAPPPGAVSTDTQYF
TRBJ2-1,TRBV24-1,.,CATLPRDCSYNEQFF
TRBJ2-5,TRBV28,TRBD1,CASRNHRGRLQETQYF
TRBJ1-2,TRBV6-5,TRBD1,CASSYWSGTAYGYTF
TRBJ2-7,TRBV7-2,.,CASSLGPGNYEQYF
TRBJ1-5,TRBV6-2/TRBV6-3,TRBD1,CASSRDRDLNQPQHF
TRBJ2-7,TRBV28,.,CASSFGRYEQYF